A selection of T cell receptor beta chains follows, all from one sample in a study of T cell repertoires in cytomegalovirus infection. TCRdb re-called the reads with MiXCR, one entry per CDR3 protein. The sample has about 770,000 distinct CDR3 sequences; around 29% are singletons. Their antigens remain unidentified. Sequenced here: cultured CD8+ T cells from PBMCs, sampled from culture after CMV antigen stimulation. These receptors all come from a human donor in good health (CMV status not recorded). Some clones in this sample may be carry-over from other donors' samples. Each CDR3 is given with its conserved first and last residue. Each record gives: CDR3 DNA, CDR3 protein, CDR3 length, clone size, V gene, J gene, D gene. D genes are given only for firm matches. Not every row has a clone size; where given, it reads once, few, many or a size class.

CDR3 DNA: TGTGCCAGCAGTTTATACCCGACAGGGACCAAAGAGACCCAGTACTTC
CDR3 protein: CASSLYPTGTKETQYF
CDR3 length: 16
clone size: few
V gene: TRBV27
J gene: TRBJ2-5
D gene: TRBD1

CDR3 DNA: TGTGCCAGCGGAGGTGCCCCCTCCTACAATGAGCAGTTCTTC
CDR3 protein: CASGGAPSYNEQFF
CDR3 length: 14
clone size: few
V gene: TRBV6-1
J gene: TRBJ2-1
D gene: NA

CDR3 DNA: TGTGCCAGCATCACCTCCGGGACATTGAACACCGGGGAGCTGTTTTTT
CDR3 protein: CASITSGTLNTGELFF
CDR3 length: 16
clone size: few
V gene: TRBV2
J gene: TRBJ2-2
D gene: NA

CDR3 DNA: TGCGCCAGCAGCCAAGATCTGAGGGCTGGAGGCTATGGCTACACCTTC
CDR3 protein: CASSQDLRAGGYGYTF
CDR3 length: 16
clone size: NA
V gene: TRBV4-3
J gene: TRBJ1-2
D gene: NA

CDR3 DNA: TGTGCCAGCAGGCTAGACCCAGCGGGGAAAAACACCGGGGAGCTGTTTTTT
CDR3 protein: CASRLDPAGKNTGELFF
CDR3 length: 17
clone size: NA
V gene: TRBV9
J gene: TRBJ2-2
D gene: TRBD2

CDR3 DNA: TGCGCCAGCAGCCAGTCCGGCCATAGCGGCTACGAGCAGTACTTC
CDR3 protein: CASSQSGHSGYEQYF
CDR3 length: 15
clone size: NA
V gene: TRBV4-1
J gene: TRBJ2-7
D gene: NA

CDR3 DNA: TGTGCCAGCAGCCCTGTACAGGCTAACTATGGCTACACCTTC
CDR3 protein: CASSPVQANYGYTF
CDR3 length: 14
clone size: few
V gene: TRBV7-9
J gene: TRBJ1-2
D gene: NA

CDR3 DNA: TGTGCCAGCAGCCATAAACAGGGGGCGCCCCTTGATGGCTACACCTTC
CDR3 protein: CASSHKQGAPLDGYTF
CDR3 length: 16
clone size: NA
V gene: TRBV4-2
J gene: TRBJ1-2
D gene: TRBD1

CDR3 DNA: TGTGCCACCAGTTTCGGCGGGGAGCTGTTTTTT
CDR3 protein: CATSFGGELFF
CDR3 length: 11
clone size: NA
V gene: TRBV24-1
J gene: TRBJ2-2
D gene: NA

CDR3 DNA: TGTGCCAGCAGCTGGGGAGGGGTTAATGAAAAACTGTTTTTT
CDR3 protein: CASSWGGVNEKLFF
CDR3 length: 14
clone size: NA
V gene: TRBV27
J gene: TRBJ1-4
D gene: NA

CDR3 DNA: TGTGCCATCAGTGAGTCGATGGCTAGCGGGGGGTACAATGAGCAGTTCTTC
CDR3 protein: CAISESMASGGYNEQFF
CDR3 length: 17
clone size: NA
V gene: TRBV10-3
J gene: TRBJ2-1
D gene: TRBD2

CDR3 DNA: TGTGCCAGCAGCCCAAGGCCTAGTGGCGAGACCCAGTACTTC
CDR3 protein: CASSPRPSGETQYF
CDR3 length: 14
clone size: NA
V gene: TRBV7-9
J gene: TRBJ2-5
D gene: NA

CDR3 DNA: TGCGCCAGCAGCCAAGAACTAACCGGCACAGATACGCAGTATTTT
CDR3 protein: CASSQELTGTDTQYF
CDR3 length: 15
clone size: NA
V gene: TRBV4-1
J gene: TRBJ2-3
D gene: NA

CDR3 DNA: TGCGCCAGCACCCCACCCGACGGGACAGGGAATGAGCAGTTCTTC
CDR3 protein: CASTPPDGTGNEQFF
CDR3 length: 15
clone size: once
V gene: TRBV4-1
J gene: TRBJ2-1
D gene: TRBD1

CDR3 DNA: TGTGCCAGCAGCCCAGGACTAGCGGGGGGCCCCGGGACCGGGGAGCTGTTTTTT
CDR3 protein: CASSPGLAGGPGTGELFF
CDR3 length: 18
clone size: NA
V gene: TRBV5-4
J gene: TRBJ2-2
D gene: TRBD2

CDR3 DNA: TGTGCCAGCAGTGAATCGAGCGGGGGGTTTTTGAGCACAGATACGCAGTATTTT
CDR3 protein: CASSESSGGFLSTDTQYF
CDR3 length: 18
clone size: NA
V gene: TRBV2
J gene: TRBJ2-3
D gene: TRBD2

CDR3 DNA: TGTGCACAGCTAGTAACCCCAGGATATGGCTACACCTTC
CDR3 protein: CAQLVTPGYGYTF
CDR3 length: 13
clone size: NA
V gene: TRBV12-3/TRBV12-4
J gene: TRBJ1-2
D gene: NA

CDR3 DNA: TGTGCCAGCTCGAGTGGATTGTTCTATGGCTACACCTTC
CDR3 protein: CASSSGLFYGYTF
CDR3 length: 13
clone size: NA
V gene: TRBV7-4
J gene: TRBJ1-2
D gene: NA

CDR3 DNA: TGTGCCAGCAGTTACCCTCGTGGGCGGAATCAGTTCTTC
CDR3 protein: CASSYPRGRNQFF
CDR3 length: 13
clone size: few
V gene: TRBV6-2/TRBV6-3
J gene: TRBJ2-1
D gene: NA

CDR3 DNA: TGCGCCAGCAGGGGCGACGAGCAGTTCTTC
CDR3 protein: CASRGDEQFF
CDR3 length: 10
clone size: few
V gene: TRBV2
J gene: TRBJ2-1
D gene: NA

CDR3 DNA: TGTGCCAGTATTCGGACTAGCGGGGGTTACAATGAGCAGTTCTTC
CDR3 protein: CASIRTSGGYNEQFF
CDR3 length: 15
clone size: few
V gene: TRBV19
J gene: TRBJ2-1
D gene: TRBD2

CDR3 DNA: TGTGCCAGCAGCTTGCTCGCGTCAGGGTACAATGAGCAGTTCTTC
CDR3 protein: CASSLLASGYNEQFF
CDR3 length: 15
clone size: few
V gene: TRBV5-8
J gene: TRBJ2-1
D gene: NA

CDR3 DNA: TGTGCCAGCATGCAGACAGGGAAGGAGACCCAGTACTTC
CDR3 protein: CASMQTGKETQYF
CDR3 length: 13
clone size: NA
V gene: TRBV2
J gene: TRBJ2-5
D gene: TRBD1

CDR3 DNA: TGTGCCAGCAGCCCCGGTGGGTTTCGGTACAATGAGCAGTTCTTC
CDR3 protein: CASSPGGFRYNEQFF
CDR3 length: 15
clone size: NA
V gene: TRBV27
J gene: TRBJ2-1
D gene: NA

CDR3 DNA: TGTGCCAGCAGCCTGCTTGGCGTCCTGCTAGCGGGGGACTACAATGAGCAGTTCTTC
CDR3 protein: CASSLLGVLLAGDYNEQFF
CDR3 length: 19
clone size: NA
V gene: TRBV6-2/TRBV6-3
J gene: TRBJ2-1
D gene: TRBD2

CDR3 DNA: TGCGCCAGCAGTGAGTGGACAGGGGGAGAGACCCAGTACTTC
CDR3 protein: CASSEWTGGETQYF
CDR3 length: 14
clone size: few
V gene: TRBV10-1
J gene: TRBJ2-5
D gene: TRBD1

CDR3 DNA: TGTGCCATTGACGTTACCTATGGCTACACCTTC
CDR3 protein: CAIDVTYGYTF
CDR3 length: 11
clone size: many
V gene: TRBV10-3
J gene: TRBJ1-2
D gene: NA

CDR3 DNA: TGCGCCAGCAGCGATGTCGCCCCGGGCGCAGATACGCAGTATTTT
CDR3 protein: CASSDVAPGADTQYF
CDR3 length: 15
clone size: NA
V gene: TRBV5-1
J gene: TRBJ2-3
D gene: NA

CDR3 DNA: TGTGCCAGCAGTTTATTCCGGGACGGACCCTTCAATGAGCAGTTCTTC
CDR3 protein: CASSLFRDGPFNEQFF
CDR3 length: 16
clone size: NA
V gene: TRBV27
J gene: TRBJ2-1
D gene: NA

CDR3 DNA: TGTGCCAGCAGTCCGTATACCGCTCGGACCTACAATGAGCAGTTCTTC
CDR3 protein: CASSPYTARTYNEQFF
CDR3 length: 16
clone size: NA
V gene: TRBV27
J gene: TRBJ2-1
D gene: NA

CDR3 DNA: TGCGCCAGCAGCCAAGAGGGACAGGGGTTGAATGAGCAGTTCTTC
CDR3 protein: CASSQEGQGLNEQFF
CDR3 length: 15
clone size: once
V gene: TRBV4-1
J gene: TRBJ2-1
D gene: TRBD1

CDR3 DNA: TGTGCCAGCAGCTTGGACCAGACAGGGAACACCGGGGAGCTGTTTTTT
CDR3 protein: CASSLDQTGNTGELFF
CDR3 length: 16
clone size: NA
V gene: TRBV5-6
J gene: TRBJ2-2
D gene: NA

CDR3 DNA: TGTGCCAGCAGCTCCCCGGACAAGTACAATGAGCAGTTCTTC
CDR3 protein: CASSSPDKYNEQFF
CDR3 length: 14
clone size: few
V gene: TRBV11-2
J gene: TRBJ2-1
D gene: NA

CDR3 DNA: TGCAGTGCTAGAGATCGAACTAGCGGGGGGTTTTCAGATACGCAGTATTTT
CDR3 protein: CSARDRTSGGFSDTQYF
CDR3 length: 17
clone size: NA
V gene: TRBV20-1
J gene: TRBJ2-3
D gene: TRBD2

CDR3 DNA: TGTGCCAGCAGCTCTAGGATACCCACAGATACGCAGTATTTT
CDR3 protein: CASSSRIPTDTQYF
CDR3 length: 14
clone size: many
V gene: TRBV7-6
J gene: TRBJ2-3
D gene: NA

CDR3 DNA: TGTGCCAGCAGAAGGACAGGGGAGTTAGCTTTCTTT
CDR3 protein: CASRRTGELAFF
CDR3 length: 12
clone size: NA
V gene: TRBV6-5
J gene: TRBJ1-1
D gene: TRBD1

CDR3 DNA: TGTGCCAGCAGTTACTCGATTAGCGGGGGGGCTAGCACAGATACGCAGTATTTT
CDR3 protein: CASSYSISGGASTDTQYF
CDR3 length: 18
clone size: NA
V gene: TRBV6-2/TRBV6-3
J gene: TRBJ2-3
D gene: TRBD2

CDR3 DNA: TGTGCCAGCACCATAACGCGGAACACTGAAGCTTTCTTT
CDR3 protein: CASTITRNTEAFF
CDR3 length: 13
clone size: few
V gene: TRBV12-3/TRBV12-4
J gene: TRBJ1-1
D gene: NA

CDR3 DNA: TGTGCCAGCAGCCAAGACCTGGCAGCCCAAGAGACCCAGTACTTC
CDR3 protein: CASSQDLAAQETQYF
CDR3 length: 15
clone size: NA
V gene: TRBV3-1
J gene: TRBJ2-5
D gene: NA

CDR3 DNA: TGTGCCAGCAGGGGGTGGCGGAGCACAGATACGCAGTATTTT
CDR3 protein: CASRGWRSTDTQYF
CDR3 length: 14
clone size: NA
V gene: TRBV7-9
J gene: TRBJ2-3
D gene: NA

CDR3 DNA: TGTGCCAGCAGCTTTCGGGTGGGCCGGAATGAGCAGTTCTTC
CDR3 protein: CASSFRVGRNEQFF
CDR3 length: 14
clone size: many
V gene: TRBV7-8
J gene: TRBJ2-1
D gene: NA

CDR3 DNA: TGTGCCAGCAGCTTAACGACAGGGATCAATCAGCCCCAGCATTTT
CDR3 protein: CASSLTTGINQPQHF
CDR3 length: 15
clone size: many
V gene: TRBV7-2
J gene: TRBJ1-5
D gene: TRBD1

CDR3 DNA: TGTGCCAGCAGTTTAATAGTACCTGGGCCCACAGATACGCAGTATTTT
CDR3 protein: CASSLIVPGPTDTQYF
CDR3 length: 16
clone size: NA
V gene: TRBV12-3/TRBV12-4
J gene: TRBJ2-3
D gene: NA

CDR3 DNA: TGTGCCACCAGTGTGGCAGGCTATGAGCAGTTCTTC
CDR3 protein: CATSVAGYEQFF
CDR3 length: 12
clone size: many
V gene: TRBV24-1
J gene: TRBJ2-1
D gene: NA

CDR3 DNA: TGTGCCAGCTTAAAGGGGAACACTGAAGCTTTCTTT
CDR3 protein: CASLKGNTEAFF
CDR3 length: 12
clone size: few
V gene: TRBV6-6
J gene: TRBJ1-1
D gene: NA

CDR3 DNA: TGTGCCAGCAGTGGACGGACAGGGGCCTACAATGAGCAGTTCTTC
CDR3 protein: CASSGRTGAYNEQFF
CDR3 length: 15
clone size: few
V gene: TRBV6-6
J gene: TRBJ2-1
D gene: TRBD1

CDR3 DNA: TGTGCCAGCAGCAACCGAGGGGCGGGGCACTACAATGAGCAGTTCTTC
CDR3 protein: CASSNRGAGHYNEQFF
CDR3 length: 16
clone size: NA
V gene: TRBV11-3
J gene: TRBJ2-1
D gene: NA